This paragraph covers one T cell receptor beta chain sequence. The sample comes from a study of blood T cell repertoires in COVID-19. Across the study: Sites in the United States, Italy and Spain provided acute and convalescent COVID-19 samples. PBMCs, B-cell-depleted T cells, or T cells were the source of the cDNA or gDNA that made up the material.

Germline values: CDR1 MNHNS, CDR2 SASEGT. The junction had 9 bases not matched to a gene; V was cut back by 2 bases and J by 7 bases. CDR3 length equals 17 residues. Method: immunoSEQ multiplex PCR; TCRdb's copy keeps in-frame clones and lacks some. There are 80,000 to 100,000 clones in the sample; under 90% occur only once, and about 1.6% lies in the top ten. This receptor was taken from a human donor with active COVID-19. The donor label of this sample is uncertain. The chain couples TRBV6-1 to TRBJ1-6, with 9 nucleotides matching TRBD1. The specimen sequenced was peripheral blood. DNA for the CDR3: TGTGCCAGCAGTGAAAGGTCGGGACAGGGTCGAAATTCACCCCTCCACTTT. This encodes CASSERSGQGRNSPLHF.